This TCR beta chain originates from a study of early T cells in non-severe SARS-CoV-2 infection. TCRdb ran MiXCR on the 5' RACE reads and lists one entry per CDR3 protein. The data show tens of thousands of distinct CDR3 sequences, 8.9% seen once. This TCR came from an adult who was a healthcare worker with PCR-confirmed SARS-CoV-2 infection or an uninfected control (not recorded which). Sequencing was performed on whole blood.

The CDR3 region is CASAPQAHDGYTF. Written as DNA, the CDR3 is TGTGCCAGCGCACCCCAGGCCCACGACGGCTACACCTTC. The rearrangement links TRBV5-8 to TRBJ1-2; no clear D. V lost 7 bases, J lost 8 bases, and 18 bases lay in between. CDR3 length: 13 amino acids. Germline V gene sequence: CDR1 SGHTS, CDR2 YDEGEE. Based on the CDR3 plus reference TRBV5-8 and TRBJ1-2, the full variable domain is EAGVTQSPTHLIKTRGQQATLRCSPISGHTSVYWYQQALGLGLQFLLWYDEGEERNRGNFPPRFSGRQFPNYSSELNVNALELEDSALYLCASAPQAHDGYTFGSGTRLTVV.